The rows below give T cell receptor beta chains drawn from one sample of a study of regulatory dendritic cells for organ transplantation. The repertoire was sequenced with immunoSEQ multiplex PCR; TCRdb's copy has only in-frame clones and lacks some. The table has approximately 11,000 clones, over 70% seen once. For these TCRs, the target antigens are not known. The sequencing sample was made of memory CD4+ T cells from blood cultured with regulatory dendritic cells. The source is a human donor in good health. CDR3s include the opening cysteine and the closing phenylalanine or tryptophan. D genes are given only for firm matches. Clone size is not always given. Where it is, it says once, few, many or a class for expanded clones.

v_call	j_call	clone_size	d_call	cdr3_aa	cdr3_nt
TRBV9	TRBJ1-3	.	.	CASSVGSSGNTIYF	TGTGCCAGCAGCGTAGGGAGCTCTGGAAACACCATATATTTT
TRBV9	TRBJ2-1	.	TRBD2	CASSVGIGSGGYNEQFF	TGTGCCAGCAGCGTAGGGATCGGGAGCGGGGGGTACAATGAGCAGTTCTTC
TRBV7-2	TRBJ2-3	.	TRBD2	CASTLAGGSDTQYF	TGTGCCAGCACGTTAGCGGGGGGTTCAGATACGCAGTATTTT
TRBV10-3	TRBJ2-3	.	TRBD1	CAISGTGGPSTDTQYF	TGTGCCATCAGTGGGACAGGGGGCCCTAGCACAGATACGCAGTATTTT
TRBV27	TRBJ2-7	.	.	CASALGQGYEQYF	TGTGCCAGCGCCCTGGGGCAGGGCTACGAGCAGTACTTC
TRBV5-6	TRBJ2-5	.	.	CASSQSGTMETQYF	TGTGCCAGCAGCCAATCTGGGACAATGGAGACCCAGTACTTC
TRBV2	TRBJ1-5	.	TRBD1	CASKNRAGTGNQPQHF	TGTGCCAGCAAGAATCGGGCCGGGACAGGCAATCAGCCCCAGCATTTT
TRBV7-9	TRBJ1-1	few	.	CASSLKGETEAFF	TGTGCCAGCAGCTTAAAAGGGGAAACTGAAGCTTTCTTT
TRBV11-3	TRBJ1-1	.	TRBD1	CASSSPRGLDTEAFF	TGTGCCAGCAGCTCCCCGAGGGGGCTTGATACTGAAGCTTTCTTT
TRBV5-1	TRBJ1-1	few	.	CASSLEQMNTEAFF	TGCGCCAGCAGCTTGGAACAGATGAACACTGAAGCTTTCTTT
TRBV5-8	TRBJ1-1	.	.	CASSFLSRGGTEAFF	TGTGCCAGCAGCTTTCTTTCCCGTGGCGGCACTGAAGCTTTCTTT
TRBV28	TRBJ1-3	.	TRBD1	CASGSTGSLSGNTIYF	TGTGCCAGCGGGTCGACAGGGTCCCTTTCTGGAAACACCATATATTTT
TRBV5-1	TRBJ2-7	.	.	CASSFLLPGAYEQYF	TGCGCCAGCAGCTTTCTACTTCCAGGCGCCTACGAGCAGTACTTC
TRBV6-5	TRBJ1-2	.	TRBD1	CASSPDRGNYGYTF	TGTGCCAGCAGTCCCGACAGGGGGAACTATGGCTACACCTTC
TRBV27	TRBJ1-1	.	.	CASSFGQRSAEAFF	TGTGCCAGCAGTTTCGGACAGAGGAGCGCTGAAGCTTTCTTT
TRBV5-1	TRBJ2-3	.	.	CASSGEQGNPDTQYF	TGCGCCAGCAGTGGAGAGCAGGGGAACCCAGATACGCAGTATTTT
TRBV7-9	TRBJ2-3	medium-sized	.	CASSLEGSTDTQYF	TGTGCCAGCAGCTTAGAGGGGAGCACAGATACGCAGTATTTT
TRBV2	TRBJ1-3	.	.	CASSAQGNSGNTIYF	TGTGCCAGCAGTGCTCAGGGGAATTCTGGAAACACCATATATTTT
TRBV7-2	TRBJ2-3	few	.	CASSLLATSTDTQYF	TGTGCCAGCAGCTTACTAGCGACTAGCACAGATACGCAGTATTTT
TRBV25-1	TRBJ1-6	few	.	CASRAGQINNSPLHF	TGTGCCAGCAGGGCCGGACAGATCAATAATTCACCCCTCCACTTT
TRBV5-1	TRBJ1-6	.	.	CASTPAGSLDSPLHF	TGCGCCAGCACCCCGGCGGGCAGTCTGGATTCACCCCTCCACTTT
TRBV27	TRBJ2-2	.	TRBD2	CASSFLAGNTGELFF	TGTGCCAGCAGTTTTCTAGCGGGGAACACCGGGGAGCTGTTTTTT
TRBV5-1	TRBJ1-1	few	TRBD1	CASGGGQGNTEAFF	TGCGCCAGCGGGGGGGGACAGGGAAATACTGAAGCTTTCTTT
TRBV5-1	TRBJ1-1	.	.	CASSLPQVNTEAFF	TGCGCCAGCAGCTTGCCACAGGTTAACACTGAAGCTTTCTTT
TRBV11-2	TRBJ1-2	.	.	CASSLDVRALGYTF	TGTGCCAGCAGCTTAGATGTCAGGGCCCTAGGCTACACCTTC
TRBV19	TRBJ2-2	medium-sized	TRBD1	CASSIRRTGGITGELFF	TGTGCCAGTAGTATACGAAGGACAGGGGGGATCACCGGGGAGCTGTTTTTT
TRBV6-6	TRBJ1-1	.	.	CASSYAPDTEAFF	TGTGCCAGCAGTTACGCCCCAGACACTGAAGCTTTCTTT
TRBV9	TRBJ1-5	.	TRBD1	CASSVPGQISNQPQHF	TGTGCCAGCAGCGTACCGGGACAGATAAGCAATCAGCCCCAGCATTTT
TRBV7-2	TRBJ1-5	.	TRBD1	CASSPDREQPQHF	TGTGCCAGCAGCCCGGACAGGGAACAGCCCCAGCATTTT
TRBV10-3	TRBJ1-5	.	.	CAISPNNQPQHF	TGTGCCATCAGTCCAAATAATCAGCCCCAGCATTTT
TRBV12-5	TRBJ2-5	few	TRBD1	CASGLDSRGRETQYF	TGTGCTAGTGGTTTGGACAGCAGGGGGCGAGAGACCCAGTACTTC
TRBV5-6	TRBJ1-2	.	.	CASSSRERYGYTF	TGTGCCAGCAGCTCCCGGGAGCGCTATGGCTACACCTTC
TRBV5-6	TRBJ1-5	.	.	CASSFTGGNQPQHF	TGTGCCAGCAGCTTTACAGGAGGGAATCAGCCCCAGCATTTT
TRBV18	TRBJ2-7	.	TRBD1	CASSPGTGGSFAYEQYF	TGTGCCAGCTCACCCGGGACAGGGGGCTCCTTCGCCTACGAGCAGTACTTC
TRBV4-1	TRBJ1-3	.	.	CASSQDTGPGNTIYF	TGCGCCAGCAGCCAAGATACAGGGCCAGGAAACACCATATATTTT
TRBV5-1	TRBJ2-2	medium-sized	.	CASSSGVDTGELFF	TGCGCCAGCAGCTCGGGGGTTGACACCGGGGAGCTGTTTTTT
TRBV27	TRBJ2-7	.	.	CASSLFRGHEQYF	TGTGCCAGCAGTTTATTCCGAGGTCACGAGCAGTACTTC
TRBV27	TRBJ1-1	once	.	CASSGGGRGTEAFF	TGTGCCAGCAGTGGCGGGGGCAGGGGCACTGAAGCTTTCTTT
TRBV7-8	TRBJ2-7	.	.	CASSSSSYEQYF	TGTGCCAGCAGCTCTAGCTCCTACGAGCAGTACTTC
TRBV5-1	TRBJ1-2	.	.	CASSLEDSGYGYTF	TGCGCCAGCAGCTTGGAAGATTCAGGCTATGGCTACACCTTC
TRBV18	TRBJ2-5	.	.	CASSPRETQYF	TGTGCCAGCTCCCCTCGAGAGACCCAGTACTTC
TRBV19	TRBJ2-7	once	.	CASSIRDREQYF	TGTGCCAGTAGTATACGGGATCGCGAGCAGTACTTC
TRBV29-1	TRBJ1-4	.	.	CSVPSTNEKLFF	TGCAGCGTTCCATCAACTAATGAAAAACTGTTTTTT
TRBV5-1	TRBJ1-2	once	.	CASSFQGQFSFYGYTF	TGCGCCAGCAGCTTCCAAGGACAGTTTTCGTTCTATGGCTACACCTTC
TRBV10-3	TRBJ2-3	.	.	CAISTRGGEDTQYF	TGTGCCATCAGTACTAGGGGGGGGGAAGATACGCAGTATTTT